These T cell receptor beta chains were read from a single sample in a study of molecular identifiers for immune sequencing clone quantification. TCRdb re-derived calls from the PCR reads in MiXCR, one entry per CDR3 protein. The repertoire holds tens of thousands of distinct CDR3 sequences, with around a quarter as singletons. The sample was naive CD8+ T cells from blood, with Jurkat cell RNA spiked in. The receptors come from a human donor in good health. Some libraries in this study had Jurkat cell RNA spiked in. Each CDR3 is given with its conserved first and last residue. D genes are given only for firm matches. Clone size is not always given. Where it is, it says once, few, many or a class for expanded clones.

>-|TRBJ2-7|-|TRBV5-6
CASSPRSGVPYEQYF
TGTGCCAGCAGCCCCAGGTCGGGAGTCCCCTACGAGCAGTACTTC
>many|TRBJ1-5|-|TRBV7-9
CASSSQNQPQHF
TGTGCCAGCAGCTCACAGAATCAGCCCCAGCATTTT
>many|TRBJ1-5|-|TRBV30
CAWGSSNQPQHF
TGTGCCTGGGGTAGCAGCAATCAGCCCCAGCATTTT
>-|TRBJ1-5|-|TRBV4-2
CASSQVPDPLHF
TGTGCCAGCAGCCAAGTTCCGGATCCTTTGCATTTT
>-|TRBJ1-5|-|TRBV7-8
CASSLGADVGQPQHF
TGTGCCAGCAGCTTAGGGGCCGACGTGGGGCAGCCCCAGCATTTT
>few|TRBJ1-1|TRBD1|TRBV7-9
CASSSMTGGLNTEAFF
TGTGCCAGCAGCTCCATGACAGGGGGCCTAAACACTGAAGCTTTCTTT
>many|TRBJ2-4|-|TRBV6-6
CASSAPAFQYF
TGTGCCAGCAGTGCACCTGCCTTTCAGTACTTC
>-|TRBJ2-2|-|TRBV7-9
CASSLVPAGELIF
TGTGCCAGCAGCTTAGTACCAGCCGGGGAGCTGATTTTT
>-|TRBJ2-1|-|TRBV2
CARSGLEQFF
TGTGCGCGCAGTGGCCTTGAGCAGTTCTTC
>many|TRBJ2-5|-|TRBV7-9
CASSFFGGAQETQYF
TGTGCCAGCAGCTTCTTCGGCGGGGCCCAAGAGACCCAGTACTTC
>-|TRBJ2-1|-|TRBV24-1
CATSDTQGSNEQFF
TGTGCCACCAGTGATACGCAGGGAAGCAATGAGCAGTTCTTC
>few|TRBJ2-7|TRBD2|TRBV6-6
CASSHWTQRLAGVRYEQYF
TGTGCCAGCAGCCATTGGACCCAGAGACTAGCGGGAGTAAGGTACGAGCAGTACTTC
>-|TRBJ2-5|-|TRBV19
CASSTLPQGTNLETQYF
TGTGCCAGTAGTACCCTGCCCCAGGGTACTAACCTCGAGACCCAGTACTTC
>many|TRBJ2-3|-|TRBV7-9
CASSPLGGSTDTQYF
TGTGCCAGCAGCCCCCTAGGGGGAAGCACAGATACGCAGTATTTT
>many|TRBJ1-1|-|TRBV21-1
CASSKERGGPSKGAEAFF
TGTGCCAGCAGCAAAGAAAGGGGGGGACCCTCCAAGGGGGCTGAAGCTTTCTTT
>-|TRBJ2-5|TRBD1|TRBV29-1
CSVEDGTGGRAETQYF
TGCAGCGTTGAAGATGGGACAGGGGGCCGTGCTGAGACCCAGTACTTC
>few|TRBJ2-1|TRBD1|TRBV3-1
CASSPDRSFYNEQFF
TGTGCCAGCAGCCCGGACAGGTCTTTCTACAATGAGCAGTTCTTC
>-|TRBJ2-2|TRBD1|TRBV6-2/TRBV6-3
CASSGQAFTGELFF
TGTGCCAGCAGCGGACAGGCGTTCACCGGGGAGCTGTTTTTT
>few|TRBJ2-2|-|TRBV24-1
CATSDLGGGELFF
TGTGCCACCAGTGACTTAGGGGGCGGGGAGCTGTTTTTT
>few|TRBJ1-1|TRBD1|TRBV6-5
CASSEQGGIDTEAFF
TGTGCCAGCAGTGAACAGGGGGGAATTGACACTGAAGCTTTCTTT
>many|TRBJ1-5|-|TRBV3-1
CASSPRDSNQPQHF
TGTGCCAGCAGTCCCAGGGACAGCAATCAGCCCCAGCATTTT
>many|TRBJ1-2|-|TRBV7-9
CASSLDSIGTYGYTF
TGTGCCAGCAGCTTAGACTCCATAGGTACCTATGGCTACACCTTC
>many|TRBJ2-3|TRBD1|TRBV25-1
CASSEPPGQRMDTQYF
TGTGCCAGCAGTGAACCTCCGGGACAGAGGATGGATACGCAGTATTTT
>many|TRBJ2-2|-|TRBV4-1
CASSSGGENTGELFF
TGCGCCAGCAGCTCAGGGGGGGAAAACACCGGGGAGCTGTTTTTT
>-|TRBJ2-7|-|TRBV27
CASSKLYRDAAQYF
TGTGCCAGCAGTAAACTATACAGGGATGCGGCGCAGTACTTC
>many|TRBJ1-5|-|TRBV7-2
CASSDTPSNQPQHF
TGTGCCAGCAGCGACACCCCCAGCAATCAGCCCCAGCATTTT